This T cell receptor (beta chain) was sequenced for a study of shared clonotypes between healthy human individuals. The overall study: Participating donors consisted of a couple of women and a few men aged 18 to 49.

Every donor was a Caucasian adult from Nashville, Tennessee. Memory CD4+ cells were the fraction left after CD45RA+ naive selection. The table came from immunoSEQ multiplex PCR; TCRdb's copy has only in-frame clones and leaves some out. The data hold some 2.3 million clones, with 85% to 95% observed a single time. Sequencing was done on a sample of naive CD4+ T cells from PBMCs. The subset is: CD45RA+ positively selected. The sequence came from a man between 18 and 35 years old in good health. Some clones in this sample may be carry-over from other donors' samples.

In nucleotides, the CDR3 is TGCGCCAGCAGCCAAGATAGGCCAGGACGGGGGAGAGGCGCCAATGAGCAGTTCTTC. Protein product: CASSQDRPGRGRGANEQFF. The chain uses TRBV4-1 and TRBJ2-1, with D possibly matching TRBD2 (6 bases). Germline lookup yields CDR1 MGHRA and CDR2 YSYEKL. The CDR3 consists of 19 residues. V was clipped by 0 bases and J by 6 bases, with 24 bases between them.